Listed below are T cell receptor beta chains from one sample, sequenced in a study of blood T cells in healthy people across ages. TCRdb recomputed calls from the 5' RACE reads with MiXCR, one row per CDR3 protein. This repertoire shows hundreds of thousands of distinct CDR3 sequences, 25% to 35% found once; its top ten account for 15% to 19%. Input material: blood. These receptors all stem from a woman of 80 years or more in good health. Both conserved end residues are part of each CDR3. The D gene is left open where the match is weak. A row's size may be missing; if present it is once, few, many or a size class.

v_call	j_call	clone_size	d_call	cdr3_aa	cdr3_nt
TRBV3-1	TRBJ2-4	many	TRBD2	CASSQVAGDKNIQYF	TGTGCCAGCAGCCAAGTCGCGGGGGACAAAAACATTCAGTACTTC
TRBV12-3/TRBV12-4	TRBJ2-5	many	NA	CASTPDTSWTQYF	TGTGCCAGCACCCCCGACACGTCCTGGACCCAGTACTTC
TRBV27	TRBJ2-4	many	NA	CASSLLGADSRLAKNIQYF	TGTGCCAGCAGTCTCCTCGGTGCGGACAGCAGATTAGCCAAAAACATTCAGTACTTC
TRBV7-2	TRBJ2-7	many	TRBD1	CASSRPTGRYEQYF	TGTGCCAGCAGCCGACCGACAGGGCGCTACGAGCAGTACTTC
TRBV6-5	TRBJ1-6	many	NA	CASSYSSHRNSPLHF	TGTGCCAGCAGTTACTCGAGCCATCGAAATTCACCCCTCCACTTT
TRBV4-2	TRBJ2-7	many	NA	CASSQERSSYEQYF	TGTGCCAGCAGCCAAGAGCGGAGCTCCTACGAGCAGTACTTC
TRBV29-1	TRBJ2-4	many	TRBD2	CSVEDYTSGGAIQYF	TGCAGCGTTGAAGATTATACTAGCGGGGGGGCTATTCAGTACTTC
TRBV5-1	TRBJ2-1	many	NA	CASSLGGGAGYNEQFF	TGCGCCAGCAGCTTGGGTGGGGGGGCCGGATACAATGAGCAGTTCTTC
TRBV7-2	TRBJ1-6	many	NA	CASSGGRGFGSPLHF	TGTGCCAGCAGCGGGGGCAGGGGATTCGGTTCACCCCTCCACTTT
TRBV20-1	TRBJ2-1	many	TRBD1	CSACPWDRARHEQFF	TGCAGTGCTTGCCCGTGGGACAGAGCCCGACATGAGCAGTTCTTC
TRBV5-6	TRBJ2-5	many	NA	CASSFPEGGPYQETQYF	TGTGCCAGCAGCTTCCCCGAGGGGGGGCCGTACCAAGAGACCCAGTACTTC
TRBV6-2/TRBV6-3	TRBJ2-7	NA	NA	CASRDYRSSYEQYF	TGTGCCAGCAGGGACTACCGGAGCTCCTACGAGCAGTACTTC
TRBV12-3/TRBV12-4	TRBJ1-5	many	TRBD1	CASQGDRGNQPQHF	TGTGCCAGCCAGGGGGATAGAGGCAATCAGCCCCAGCATTTT
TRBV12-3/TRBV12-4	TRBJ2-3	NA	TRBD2	CASSFGGGAGADTQYF	TGTGCCAGCAGTTTTGGCGGGGGGGCCGGCGCAGATACGCAGTATTTT
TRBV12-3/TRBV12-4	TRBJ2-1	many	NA	CASSTEGIEQFF	TGTGCCAGCAGTACCGAGGGCATTGAGCAGTTCTTC
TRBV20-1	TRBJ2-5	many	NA	CSAPTGGETQYF	TGCAGTGCCCCGACAGGTGGAGAGACCCAGTACTTC
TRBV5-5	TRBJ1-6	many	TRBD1	CASSRPALKGAPGNSPLHF	TGTGCCAGCAGCCGCCCGGCCCTTAAGGGGGCGCCGGGGAATTCACCCCTCCACTTT
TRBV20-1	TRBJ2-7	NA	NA	CSASALNSPSSYEQYF	TGCAGTGCTAGCGCCCTGAACAGTCCGAGCTCCTACGAGCAGTACTTC
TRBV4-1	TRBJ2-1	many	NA	CASSQVGNSYNEQFF	TGTGCCAGCAGCCAAGTGGGGAATTCTTACAATGAGCAGTTCTTC
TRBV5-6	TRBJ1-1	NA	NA	CASSFLAMNTEAFF	TGTGCCAGCAGCTTCTTGGCGATGAACACTGAAGCTTTCTTT
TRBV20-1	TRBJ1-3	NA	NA	CSARRGSGNTIYF	TGCAGTGCTAGGCGGGGATCTGGAAACACCATATATTTT
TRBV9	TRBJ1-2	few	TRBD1	CASRGTGWYYDYTF	TGTGCCAGCAGAGGGACAGGGTGGTACTATGACTACACCTTC
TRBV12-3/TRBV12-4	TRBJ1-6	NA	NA	CASRSTGFNSPLHF	TGTGCCAGCAGATCGACAGGTTTTAATTCGCCCCTCCACTTT
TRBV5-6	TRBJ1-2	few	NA	CASRPLLGGYGYTF	TGTGCCAGCAGGCCCTTATTGGGGGGCTATGGCTACACCTTC
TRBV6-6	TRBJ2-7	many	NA	CASSYSMEPNYEQYF	TGTGCCAGCAGTTACTCGATGGAACCCAACTACGAGCAGTACTTC
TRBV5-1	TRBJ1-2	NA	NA	CASSLAPVFNYGYTF	TGCGCCAGCAGCTTGGCCCCAGTGTTCAACTATGGCTACACCTTC
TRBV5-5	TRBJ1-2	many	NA	CASSLNGNLYTF	TGTGCCAGCAGCTTGAACGGGAATCTCTACACCTTC
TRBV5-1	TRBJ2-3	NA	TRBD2	CASSLVRSGGASSTDTQYF	TGCGCCAGCAGCTTGGTAAGAAGCGGGGGGGCTTCCAGCACAGATACGCAGTATTTT
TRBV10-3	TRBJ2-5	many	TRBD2	CAISEASGGRETQYF	TGTGCCATCAGTGAAGCTAGCGGGGGGCGCGAGACCCAGTACTTC
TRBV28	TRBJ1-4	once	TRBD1	CASSSYQGTGKNEKLFF	TGTGCCAGCAGTTCTTATCAAGGGACAGGCAAAAATGAAAAACTGTTTTTT
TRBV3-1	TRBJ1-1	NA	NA	CASSQPTQQAFF	TGTGCCAGCAGCCAACCGACTCAGCAAGCTTTCTTT
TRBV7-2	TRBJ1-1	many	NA	CASSQRAGRTEAFF	TGTGCCAGCAGCCAACGAGCAGGGAGGACTGAAGCTTTCTTT
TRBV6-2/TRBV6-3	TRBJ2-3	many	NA	CASSYVAGAVTDTQYF	TGTGCCAGCAGTTATGTTGCGGGGGCCGTCACAGATACGCAGTATTTT
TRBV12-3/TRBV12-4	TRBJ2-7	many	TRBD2	CASSLKGGTSGVIGYYEQYF	TGTGCCAGCAGTTTAAAAGGGGGGACTAGCGGTGTAATCGGCTACTACGAGCAGTACTTC
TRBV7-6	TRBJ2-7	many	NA	CASSTPGYEQYF	TGTGCCAGCAGCACCCCGGGATACGAGCAGTACTTC
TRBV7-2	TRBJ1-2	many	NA	CASSLAGTQYGYTF	TGTGCCAGCAGCTTAGCGGGGACACAATATGGCTACACCTTC
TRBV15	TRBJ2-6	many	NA	CATSSGSTSGANVLTF	TGTGCCACCAGCAGCGGGTCTACCTCTGGGGCCAACGTCCTGACTTTC
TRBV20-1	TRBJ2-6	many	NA	CSARDLISGANVLTF	TGCAGTGCTAGAGATCTCATCTCTGGGGCCAACGTCCTGACTTTC
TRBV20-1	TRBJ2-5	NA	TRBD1	CSARDRRLTQETQYF	TGCAGTGCGAGGGACAGACGCCTTACCCAAGAGACCCAGTACTTC
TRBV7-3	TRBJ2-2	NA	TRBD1	CASSGTEWDGELFF	TGTGCCAGCAGCGGGACAGAGTGGGACGGGGAGCTGTTTTTT
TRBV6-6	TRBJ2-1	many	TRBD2	CASSYSGGAGEQFF	TGTGCCAGCAGTTACAGCGGGGGGGCCGGTGAGCAGTTCTTC
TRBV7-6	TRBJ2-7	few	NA	CASTRSAGCEQYF	TGTGCCAGCACCCGGTCAGCCGGCTGCGAGCAGTACTTC